This TCR beta chain was sequenced in a study of cytomegalovirus exposure and HLA in healthy donors. Study-wide results and caveats: Most CMV-associated TCR beta chains were later found to appear HLA-restricted. In an earlier analysis, productive rearrangement rates for most beta V segments clustered near 87% or 30%.

With V trimmed by 6 bases and J by 5 bases, 9 bases remained unmatched. The CDR3 is made up of 15 amino acids. Germline V CDR1 and CDR2: LGHNT, FRNRAP. PCR used 60 Vbeta primers and 13 Jbeta primers. Method: immunoSEQ multiplex PCR; TCRdb's copy keeps in-frame clones and lacks some. The sample shows 90,000 to 120,000 clones, 74% of them seen only once. Notes on this clone: Its target is unknown.

The sequence was obtained from a woman in her forties in good health and CMV-seropositive. The chain combines TRBV12-5 with TRBJ2-1, with 8 bases identical to TRBD1. Sample: PBMCs. The DNA of the CDR3 is TGTGCTAGTGGCGGGTGGGGACAGGAGAACAATGAGCAGTTCTTC. It yields the protein CASGGWGQENNEQFF.